These 32 T cell receptor beta chains were sequenced from one sample in a study of T cell responses to AZD1222 COVID-19 vaccine. Some clones are missing from TCRdb's copy, which holds only in-frame ones; the method was immunoSEQ multiplex PCR. The data hold about 66,000 clones, with about 90% observed a single time. Source: peripheral blood, taken on day 0 of AZD1222 vaccination. Source of these receptors: an adult in good health.

V is TRBV11-3 and J is TRBJ1-4, with D unresolved. CDR1 is SGHNT, CDR2 YENEEA, per germline. The CDR3 loop spans 15 amino acids. V dropped 0 bases and J dropped 4 bases, with 9 bases sitting between them. The CDR3 loop reads CASSLEGQLNEKLFF. The CDR3 DNA reads TGTGCCAGCAGCTTAGAAGGGCAGCTTAATGAAAAACTGTTTTTT. The full variable domain, with the rest looked up from reference TRBV11-3 and TRBJ1-4, is EAGVVQSPRYKIIEKKQPVAFWCNPISGHNTLYWYLQNLGQGPELLIRYENEEAVDDSQLPKDRFSAERLKGVDSTLKIQPAELGDSAVYLCASSLEGQLNEKLFFGSGTQLSVL.

V usage is TRBV7-2 and J usage is TRBJ1-1, with no clear D. The CDR3 consists of 12 residues. The germline CDR1 and CDR2 sequences are SGHTA and FQGNSA. Trimming took 5 bases from V and 1 from J, leaving 5 bases between them. CDR3: CASSRGNTEAFF. CDR3 DNA: TGTGCCAGCAGCAGAGGGAACACTGAAGCTTTCTTT.

The CDR3 protein is CAWSLDSNQPQHF. The CDR3 DNA reads as TGTGCCTGGAGTCTCGATAGCAATCAGCCCCAGCATTTT. The V gene is TRBV30, the J gene TRBJ1-5; D not certain. With 2 bases removed from V and 0 bases from J, the gap between germline ends came to 5 bases. CDR3 length equals 13 residues. Germline CDR1 and CDR2: GTSNPN and SVGIG (reference sequence).

The chain employs TRBV29-1 and TRBJ1-2, with a tentative D call TRBD1 (6 bases). This CDR3 has 11 amino acids. CDR1 and CDR2 from the germline V gene are SQVTM and ANQGSEA. The ends were cut back, 5 bases at V and 4 bases at J, with 8 bases in the middle. The CDR3 sequence is CSVPRGYGYTF. CDR3 sequence (DNA): TGCAGCGTTCCCAGGGGCTATGGCTACACCTTC.

This clone showed up just once. The chain carries TRBV9 and TRBJ2-2; TRBD1 agrees at 8 bases. The ends lost 4 bases at V and 2 bases at J; junction bases unmatched: 4. The germline V gene encodes CDR1 SGDLS and CDR2 YYNGEE. CDR3 length: 15 residues. DNA for the CDR3: TGTGCCAGCAGCACCGGACAGGGTAACACCGGGGAGCTGTTTTTT. This encodes CASSTGQGNTGELFF.

This sequence joins TRBV18 and TRBJ1-5; D perhaps matches TRBD1 (6 bases). Trimming left V 4 bases short and J 6 bases short, with 10 bases between. Looked up from germline, CDR1 is KGHSH and CDR2 is LQKENI. This CDR3 contains 13 residues. The CDR3: CASSRGAAQPQHF. The DNA for the CDR3 is TGTGCCAGCTCACGGGGGGCAGCTCAGCCCCAGCATTTT.

The chain recombines TRBV7-9 with TRBJ2-2; D gene unclear. The CDR3 runs 13 residues. V dropped 1 base and J dropped 6 bases, with 6 bases sitting between them. Germline V gene lookup returns CDR1 SEHNR and CDR2 FQNEAQ (reference sequence). CDR3 residues: CASSLGYAGELFF. The CDR3 DNA follows: TGTGCCAGCAGCTTAGGATACGCCGGGGAGCTGTTTTTT. Full variable domain (outside the CDR3, taken from reference TRBV7-9 and TRBJ2-2): DTGVSQNPRHKITKRGQNVTFRCDPISEHNRLYWYRQTLGQGPEFLTYFQNEAQLEKSRLLSDRFSAERPKGSFSTLEIQRTEQGDSAMYLCASSLGYAGELFFGEGSRLTVL.

The genes are TRBV6-5 and TRBJ2-2; D is ambiguous. Germline lookup yields CDR1 MNHEY and CDR2 SVGAGI. CDR3 length: 15 residues. Between the trimmed V and J ends, which lost 7 bases and 1 base, there was a span of 13 bases. In nucleotides, the CDR3 is TGTGCCAGCACCCAAAGAGTAGGGAACACCGGGGAGCTGTTTTTT. It yields the protein CASTQRVGNTGELFF.

The chain uses TRBV7-6 and TRBJ1-4, with no clear D. Trimming took off 5 bases at V and 7 bases at J, with 5 bases between the two ends. Germline loops: CDR1 SGHVS, CDR2 FNYEAQ. The CDR3 length is 11 residues. This CDR3 reads CASSPREKLFF. As DNA, the CDR3 is TGTGCCAGCAGCCCCCGTGAAAAACTGTTTTTT.

The chain combines TRBV5-6 with TRBJ1-2; possible D gene TRBD1, 6 bases. CDR3 length: 17 amino acids. Per the germline V gene, CDR1 is SGHDT and CDR2 is YYEEEE. V shed 6 bases and J shed 2 bases, with 23 bases lying between them. CDR3 sequence: CASTQDGGGANNYGYTF. In nucleotides, the CDR3 is TGTGCCAGCACCCAAGATGGTGGGGGCGCGAACAACTATGGCTACACCTTC.

This rearrangement joins TRBV10-1 to TRBJ1-1; D remains unclear. The CDR3 loop spans 14 amino acids. The germline V and J ends were trimmed by 4 bases and 3 bases, with 12 bases remaining between them. Looked up from germline, CDR1 is WNHNN and CDR2 is SYGVQD (reference sequence). CDR3 DNA sequence: TGCGCCAGCAGTGTGCAGAGAGTCGACACTGAAGCTTTCTTT. Protein product: CASSVQRVDTEAFF.

This chain links TRBV5-1 with TRBJ1-1; 9 nucleotides match TRBD1. Germline CDR1 SGHRS, CDR2 YFSETQ. Losses at the gene ends were 2 bases for V and 7 bases for J; bases not matched to a gene: 6. The CDR3 spans 14 residues. CDR3 in DNA: TGCGCCAGCAGCTTACTGACAGGGGGTGATGAAGCTTTCTTT. Protein product: CASSLLTGGDEAFF.

The chain joins TRBV7-2 to TRBJ2-5; D not certain. V lost 1 base, J lost 0 bases, and 9 bases lay in between. Per germline, CDR1 SGHTA and CDR2 FQGNSA. The CDR3 spans 15 residues. CDR3 in amino acids: CASSLVAGNQETQYF. The CDR3 DNA reads TGTGCCAGCAGCTTAGTAGCCGGCAACCAAGAGACCCAGTACTTC. Together with reference TRBV7-2 and TRBJ2-5, the CDR3 gives the full variable domain: GAGVSQSPSNKVTEKGKDVELRCDPISGHTALYWYRQSLGQGLEFLIYFQGNSAPDKSGLPSDRFSAERTGGSVSTLTIQRTQQEDSAVYLCASSLVAGNQETQYFGPGTRLLVL.

This clone showed up just a few times. The rearrangement uses TRBV4-1 and TRBJ1-4; 11 bases map to TRBD1. The CDR3 runs to 18 residues. Germline assignment: CDR1 MGHRA and CDR2 YSYEKL. Trimming at V came to 4 bases and at J to 3 bases, leaving 10 bases not matched to a gene. CDR3 loop: CASSRVPGQGGPNEKLFF. The CDR3 DNA is TGCGCCAGCAGCCGTGTCCCGGGACAGGGGGGGCCTAATGAAAAACTGTTTTTT.

This clone was counted once. The chain employs TRBV28 and TRBJ2-1; 8 bases align to TRBD1. Germline values: CDR1 MDHEN, CDR2 SYDVKM. J lost 3 bases, V lost 5 bases, and 9 bases had no gene match. The CDR3 loop spans 16 amino acids. CDR3: CASSDGQGEFYNEQFF. The CDR3 DNA reads TGTGCCAGCAGTGATGGACAGGGTGAGTTCTACAATGAGCAGTTCTTC.

The sample holds one count of this clone. This chain links TRBV11-3 with TRBJ1-1; D remains ambiguous. The CDR3 covers 16 residues. V was shortened by 0 bases and J by 0 bases, with 11 bases between the two germline ends. Germline V lookup: CDR1 SGHNT, CDR2 YENEEA. CDR3: CASSLEIWGVNTEAFF. The CDR3 DNA is TGTGCCAGCAGCTTAGAGATTTGGGGTGTGAACACTGAAGCTTTCTTT.

The chain couples TRBV3-1 (or the pseudogene TRBV3-2) to TRBJ2-3, with 14 bases matching TRBD2. V dropped 4 bases and J dropped 5; count of bases not matched to a gene: 8. The germline V gene encodes CDR1 LGHDT and CDR2 YNNKEL (reference sequence). CDR3 size: 17 residues. The chain's CDR3 is CASSRLGTSGSRDTQYF. The CDR3 coding sequence is TGTGCCAGCAGCCGGCTCGGGACTAGCGGGAGTAGAGATACGCAGTATTTT.

This clone was found once. The CDR3 DNA is TGTGCCAGTAGCCCAACGGTTCGTCAGCCCCAGCATTTT. As protein: CASSPTVRQPQHF. The chain carries TRBV19 and TRBJ1-5; the D is unclear. CDR1 is LNHDA, CDR2 SQIVND, per germline (reference sequence). V lost 6 bases and J lost 6, with 12 bases in between. The length of the CDR3 is 13 residues. Full variable domain (outside the CDR3, taken from reference TRBV19 and TRBJ1-5): DGGITQSPKYLFRKEGQNVTLSCEQNLNHDAMYWYRQDPGQGLRLIYYSQIVNDFQKGDIAEGYSVSREKKESFPLTVTSAQKNPTAFYLCASSPTVRQPQHFGDGTRLSIL.

This clone came up once. This rearrangement joins TRBV19 to TRBJ2-5, with 7 bases lining up with TRBD1. The CDR3 sequence is 12 residues long. Germline V lookup: CDR1 LNHDA, CDR2 SQIVND (reference sequence). The V gene end was trimmed by 1 base and the J gene end by 7 bases; junction bases not matched to a gene: 0. CDR3 nucleotide sequence: TGTGCCAGTAGTATAGGACAGGGGACCCAGTACTTC. This codes for CASSIGQGTQYF.

The chain links TRBV7-2 to TRBJ2-7; D unclear. V shed 5 bases and J shed 3 bases, with 14 bases lying between them. Looked up from germline, CDR1 is SGHTA and CDR2 is FQGNSA. CDR3 length equals 14 residues. CDR3 DNA: TGTGCCAGCAGCCGGTCGGGCCCGGACTACGAGCAGTACTTC. Translating gives CASSRSGPDYEQYF. The full variable domain, in which reference TRBV7-2 and TRBJ2-7 provide the parts outside the CDR3, is GAGVSQSPSNKVTEKGKDVELRCDPISGHTALYWYRQSLGQGLEFLIYFQGNSAPDKSGLPSDRFSAERTGGSVSTLTIQRTQQEDSAVYLCASSRSGPDYEQYFGPGTRLTVT.

The V call is TRBV3-1 (or the pseudogene TRBV3-2), the J call TRBJ1-5, with D tentatively TRBD1 (5 bases). The germline V gene has CDR1 LGHDT and CDR2 YNNKEL (reference sequence). There are 13 residues in the CDR3. With 3 bases removed from V and 6 bases from J, the gap between germline ends came to 9 bases. CDR3 DNA sequence: TGTGCCAGCAGCCAGGTCCAGGGTCAGCCCCAGCATTTT. Translating gives CASSQVQGQPQHF.

The CDR3 loop reads CASSTQQHPNEKLFF. CDR3 coding DNA: TGCGCCAGCAGCACCCAACAGCATCCTAATGAAAAACTGTTTTTT. The chain joins TRBV5-1 to TRBJ1-4; D gene ambiguous. Germline lookup yields CDR1 SGHRS and CDR2 YFSETQ. This CDR3 spans 15 amino acids. Trimming took 4 bases from V and 3 from J, leaving 13 bases between them. Full variable domain (remainder filled in from reference TRBV5-1 and TRBJ1-4): KAGVTQTPRYLIKTRGQQVTLSCSPISGHRSVSWYQQTPGQGLQFLFEYFSETQRNKGNFPGRFSGRQFSNSRSEMNVSTLELGDSALYLCASSTQQHPNEKLFFGSGTQLSVL.

The rearrangement joins TRBV9 to TRBJ1-2, with D possibly matching TRBD1 (6 bases). The CDR3 is made up of 15 amino acids. Trimming stripped 0 bases from V and 4 bases from J, with 13 bases between. Germline V gives CDR1 SGDLS, CDR2 YYNGEE. The CDR3 region is CASSVGPGAGYGYTF. The CDR3 DNA follows: TGTGCCAGCAGCGTAGGTCCAGGGGCAGGCTATGGCTACACCTTC.

This rearrangement joins TRBV27 to TRBJ2-3; D is unresolved. The ends were cut back, 5 bases at V and 2 bases at J, with 8 bases in the middle. Germline assignment: CDR1 MNHEY and CDR2 SMNVEV (reference sequence). The CDR3 length is 13 residues. The CDR3 reads CASSRKLTDTQYF. CDR3 coding DNA: TGTGCCAGCAGTCGTAAACTCACAGATACGCAGTATTTT.

This chain uses TRBV19 with TRBJ2-1, with D hard to call. Trimming took 3 bases from V and 8 from J, leaving 5 bases between them. The CDR3 runs to 11 residues. Germline V gene sequence: CDR1 LNHDA, CDR2 SQIVND (reference sequence). The CDR3 DNA reads TGTGCCAGTAGTATGTGGGATGAGCAGTTCTTC. This gives the protein CASSMWDEQFF.

CDR3 nucleotides: TGTGCCAGCACGCAGGCAGTGGAGACCCAGTACTTC. Translating it yields CASTQAVETQYF. The gene calls are TRBV2 and TRBJ2-5, with no clear D. V was clipped by 7 bases and J by 5 bases, with 11 bases between them. Germline CDR1 is SNHLY and CDR2 is FYNNEI. The CDR3 is 12 residues long.

There are a few counts of this clone. CDR3 sequence reads: CASSFQGVGYGYTF. The DNA for the CDR3 is TGTGCCAGCAGCTTTCAGGGGGTGGGCTATGGCTACACCTTC. The chain employs TRBV13 and TRBJ1-2; 7 bases are a match to TRBD1. This CDR3 spans 14 amino acids. V dropped 3 bases and J dropped 4; count of bases not matched to a gene: 5. Per germline, CDR1 PRHDT and CDR2 FYEKMQ (reference sequence).

The chain carries TRBV4-3 and TRBJ1-6, with TRBD1 as a possible D gene (5 bases). Germline V gene data show CDR1 as LGHNA and CDR2 as YSLEER. The CDR3 runs to 15 residues. With 0 bases removed from V and 10 bases from J, the gap between germline ends came to 13 bases. The CDR3: CASSQDSGVGSPLHF. The CDR3, as DNA: TGCGCCAGCAGCCAAGATTCGGGGGTAGGGTCACCCCTCCACTTT.

The rearrangement links TRBV5-8 to TRBJ2-5; no reliable D call. Germline V gene data show CDR1 as SGHTS and CDR2 as YDEGEE. The CDR3 contains 12 residues. The ends were cut back, 0 bases at V and 6 bases at J, with 6 bases in the middle. CDR3 DNA: TGTGCCAGCAGCTTGGACGCAAAGACCCAGTACTTC. Protein: CASSLDAKTQYF.

Comments on this clone: Given a much more abundant clone one base away, this may be a read error. The chain links TRBV27 to TRBJ2-3, with no clear D. V shed 5 bases and J shed 2 bases, with 2 bases lying between them. The germline V gene has CDR1 MNHEY and CDR2 SMNVEV (reference sequence). CDR3 length: 11 residues. CDR3 sequence (DNA): TGTGCCAGCAGTCTCACAGATACGCAGTATTTT. Translated, it gives CASSLTDTQYF.

The rearrangement uses TRBV27 and TRBJ1-5; 8 nucleotides match TRBD1. The CDR3 sequence is 13 residues long. V dropped 6 bases and J dropped 11; count of bases not matched to a gene: 9. CDR1 MNHEY and CDR2 SMNVEV come from the germline V gene (reference sequence). CDR3 protein: CASRRQGSETQHF. CDR3 bases: TGTGCCAGCAGGCGACAGGGGTCCGAGACCCAGCATTTT.

This clone appeared a single time. V gene TRBV28 combines with J gene TRBJ2-5, with a weak D call TRBD1 (6 bases). This CDR3 spans 13 amino acids. CDR1 MDHEN and CDR2 SYDVKM come from the germline V gene. Between the trimmed V and J ends, which lost 5 bases and 4 bases, there was a span of 11 bases. CDR3 loop: CASSNRVPETQYF. The CDR3 DNA sequence: TGTGCCAGCAGTAACAGGGTCCCAGAGACCCAGTACTTC.